This T cell receptor (delta chain) derives from a study of gamma-delta chains in newborns, infants, children. Study background: Microbial exposure reportedly drives polyclonal innate γδ T cell expansion after birth.

This clone is categorized as medium-sized. TCRdb reran clone calling via CATT on the reads. The sample has approximately 5,000 delta-chain clones, roughly 5.1% seen once. This sequence originates from a child who was a newborn, infant or young child, either healthy, febrile or measles-vaccinated (not recorded which). Material for sequencing was blood.

The CDR3 coding sequence is TGTGCTCTTGGGGAACTATTACTTCGGGGGATACGCGGTAAACTCATCTTT. Translating it yields CALGELLLRGIRGKLIF. The chain joins TRDV1 to TRDJ1, with 10 bases lining up with TRDD3. The ends lost 0 bases at V and 7 bases at J; junction bases unmatched: 11. The length of the CDR3 is 17 residues. Germline V gene sequence: CDR1 TSWWSYY, CDR2 QGS.